A single sample is the source of the 18 T cell receptor beta chains below, sequenced in a study of shared clonotypes between healthy human individuals. Only in-frame clones appear in the TCRdb table, and some are missing; sequencing was by immunoSEQ multiplex PCR. The sample includes about 680,000 clones, about 90% of them seen just once. It was CD45RO-negative cells, positively selected for CCR7, that made up naive CD8 cells, with terminally differentiated effector memory CD45RA+ cells excluded. The sample comprised naive CD8+ T cells sorted from blood. The source is a man younger than 40 in good health.

V usage is TRBV7-8 and J usage is TRBJ2-7; no clear D gene. The V gene's germline CDR1 is SGHVS and CDR2 FQNEAQ. The CDR3 extends over 11 amino acids. The V and J ends lost 5 bases and 3 bases respectively, with 5 bases between them. CDR3 in DNA: TGTGCCAGCAGCGTCAGCTACGAGCAGTACTTC. Protein product: CASSVSYEQYF.

The CDR3 sequence: CASSLELGTAFYEQYF. Here the CDR3 DNA reads TGTGCCAGCAGCTTAGAGTTGGGGACAGCCTTCTACGAGCAGTACTTC. This rearrangement joins TRBV7-6 to TRBJ2-7, with 7 bases aligning to TRBD1. CDR3 length: 16 residues. V dropped 1 base and J dropped 3; count of bases not matched to a gene: 9. Germline lookup yields CDR1 SGHVS and CDR2 FNYEAQ.

The chain is built from TRBV4-3 and TRBJ2-5; the D gene is possibly TRBD2 (6 bases). The CDR3 is made up of 18 amino acids. Trimming took 0 bases from V and 0 from J, leaving 17 bases between them. The germline gives CDR1 LGHNA, CDR2 YSLEER. Written as DNA, the CDR3 is TGCGCCAGCAGCCAAGAGTTTGTGGGAGGACCGTACCAAGAGACCCAGTACTTC. It is translated as CASSQEFVGGPYQETQYF.

The genes are TRBV2 and TRBJ2-3, with D possibly TRBD2 on 5 matching bases. Germline V gene sequence: CDR1 SNHLY, CDR2 FYNNEI. CDR3 length: 13 residues. V lost 8 bases to trimming and J lost 0 bases, with 9 bases between them. CDR3 in DNA: TGTGCCAGCGCGGGTCCCAGCACAGATACGCAGTATTTT. Translated: CASAGPSTDTQYF.

V gene TRBV2 combines with J gene TRBJ1-1, with D unclear. CDR1 and CDR2 from the germline V gene are SNHLY and FYNNEI. The V end was cut by 2 bases, the J end by 1 base, with 11 bases between. This CDR3 has 15 amino acids. The CDR3 DNA sequence: TGTGCCAGCAGTGAATCCCCACTTGGGAACACTGAAGCTTTCTTT. This sequence encodes CASSESPLGNTEAFF.

CDR3 region: CATSRGDSSTGGELFF. The CDR3 nucleotides read TGTGCCACCAGCAGAGGGGACAGTTCCACCGGAGGGGAGCTGTTTTTT. The V gene is TRBV15, the J gene TRBJ2-2, with TRBD1 matching 7 bases. The V segment lost 1 base and the J segment 8 bases; nucleotides outside the gene matches: 10. Germline V gene sequence: CDR1 LNHNV, CDR2 YYDKDF (reference sequence). The CDR3 has 16 residues.

This clone was seen just once. This CDR3 is CASSSLPGRAIDYNEQFF. CDR3 nucleotides: TGCGCCAGCAGCTCACTCCCGGGCCGGGCCATTGACTACAATGAGCAGTTCTTC. The rearrangement joins TRBV5-1 to TRBJ2-1; no definite D call. Germline CDR1 reads SGHRS; CDR2 reads YFSETQ. The CDR3 contains 18 residues. V lost 3 bases and J 3 bases, leaving 22 bases between the germline ends.

The J gene is TRBJ2-2, the V gene TRBV9; 7 nucleotides line up with TRBD2. J lost 3 bases, V lost 3 bases, and 8 bases had no gene match. The germline CDR1 and CDR2 sequences are SGDLS and YYNGEE. CDR3 length equals 16 residues. The CDR3, as DNA: TGTGCCAGCAGCGCGACTAGCTCGGGGTACACCGGGGAGCTGTTTTTT. This sequence encodes CASSATSSGYTGELFF.

This clone has just one count. This chain uses TRBV14 with TRBJ1-1, with D unclear. V shed 3 bases and J shed 0 bases, with 11 bases lying between them. Germline CDR1 SGHDN, CDR2 FVKESK. The CDR3 contains 15 residues. The CDR3 bases are TGTGCCAGCAGCCACATGTCAGCCATGAACACTGAAGCTTTCTTT. Its translation: CASSHMSAMNTEAFF. The complete variable domain, with remaining parts taken from reference TRBV14 and TRBJ1-1, reads EAGVTQFPSHSVIEKGQTVTLRCDPISGHDNLYWYRRVMGKEIKFLLHFVKESKQDESGMPNNRFLAERTGGTYSTLKVQPAELEDSGVYFCASSHMSAMNTEAFFGQGTRLTVV.

The rearrangement uses TRBV7-2 and TRBJ2-3, with 7 bases lining up with TRBD2. Germline V gene sequence: CDR1 SGHTA, CDR2 FQGNSA. The CDR3 is 16 residues long. Germline trimming cut 3 bases from V and 4 bases from J; bases unmatched to any gene: 10. DNA of the CDR3: TGTGCCAGCAGCTTGCGGGAGAGTAAGGAATCAGATACGCAGTATTTT. Protein: CASSLRESKESDTQYF.

J is TRBJ2-7 and V is TRBV2; 9 bases match TRBD1. Germline V gene data show CDR1 as SNHLY and CDR2 as FYNNEI. V gave up 7 bases and J gave up 4 bases; unmatched junction bases: 5. The CDR3 runs to 13 residues. This chain's CDR3 is CASIQGQGYEQYF. In nucleotides, the CDR3 is TGTGCCAGCATACAGGGACAGGGTTACGAGCAGTACTTC.

This sequence joins TRBV19 and TRBJ1-3; 7 nucleotides match TRBD1. Germline V gene data show CDR1 as LNHDA and CDR2 as SQIVND (reference sequence). The CDR3 is made up of 15 amino acids. V lost 7 bases to trimming and J lost 0 bases; unmatched junction nucleotides: 6. The CDR3 coding sequence is TGTGCCAGTACCTTGGACAGGAACTCTGGAAACACCATATATTTT. The encoded protein is CASTLDRNSGNTIYF.

The genes are TRBV5-1 and TRBJ2-1; no firm D call. The CDR3 loop spans 14 amino acids. The germline V gene has CDR1 SGHRS and CDR2 YFSETQ. V dropped 1 base and J dropped 9 bases, with 14 bases sitting between them. CDR3 loop: CASSLRAGSGEQFF. DNA of the CDR3: TGCGCCAGCAGCTTGAGGGCTGGCAGTGGTGAGCAGTTCTTC.

The V call is TRBV27, the J call TRBJ2-1; 7 nucleotides agree with TRBD1. The CDR3 totals 14 residues. Per germline, CDR1 MNHEY and CDR2 SMNVEV (reference sequence). With V trimmed by 8 bases and J by 7 bases, 11 bases remained unmatched. CDR3: CASSRDSAYNEQFF. CDR3 coding DNA: TGTGCCAGCTCCCGGGACAGTGCGTATAATGAGCAGTTCTTC.

The genes are TRBV4-2 and TRBJ2-7; 8 positions match TRBD1. The CDR3 length is 16 residues. The trim removed 0 bases at V and 1 base at J, leaving 5 bases unmatched. CDR1 and CDR2 from the germline V gene are LGHNA and YNFKEQ. In DNA, the CDR3 is TGTGCCAGCAGCCAAGATCCGGGACAGGAATCCTACGAGCAGTACTTC. This sequence encodes CASSQDPGQESYEQYF.

The chain joins TRBV28 to TRBJ2-7; tentatively, D is TRBD2 (5 bases). V was cut by 6 bases and J by 6 bases, with 15 bases left in between. CDR3 length: 13 residues. Germline V gene sequence: CDR1 MDHEN, CDR2 SYDVKM. The DNA of the CDR3 is TGTGCCAGCAGGGAACGAGGGATGGGCGAGCAGTACTTC. Its protein is CASRERGMGEQYF.

Notes on this clone: The junction departs from the called germline gene at one end, perhaps through a read error. The CDR3 reads CASSLELGVGYEQYF. The CDR3 DNA is TGTGCTAGCAGCTTAGAGCTCGGGGTTGGCTACGAGCAGTACTTC. The chain carries TRBV7-7 and TRBJ2-7, with TRBD2 as a possible D gene (5 bases). Germline assignment: CDR1 SSHAT and CDR2 FNYEAQ (reference sequence). The CDR3 covers 15 residues.

The DNA of the CDR3 is TGTGCCAGCAGTTTAACAGGGGCGTACACTGAAGCTTTCTTT. Encoded protein: CASSLTGAYTEAFF. The chain recombines TRBV27 with TRBJ1-1; TRBD1 matches at 7 bases. J gave up 3 bases and V 2 bases, and 3 bases lay outside the gene matches. The CDR3 spans 14 residues. Germline CDR1 is MNHEY and CDR2 is SMNVEV (reference sequence).